Below, 16 T cell receptor beta chains from the same sample are listed, as sequenced in a study of T cell responses to AZD1222 COVID-19 vaccine. Sequenced by immunoSEQ multiplex PCR; TCRdb stores in-frame clones only, minus some. The table lists 70,000 to 100,000 clones, around nine tenths of them singletons. Sequenced material: peripheral blood, taken 28 days after the second AZD1222 dose. These receptors were taken from an adult who received the AZD1222 COVID-19 vaccine.

This rearrangement joins TRBV27 to TRBJ2-2, with D uncertain. V lost 2 bases and J lost 7, with 11 bases in between. CDR3 size: 14 residues. The germline gives CDR1 MNHEY, CDR2 SMNVEV (reference sequence). The chain's CDR3 is CASSLGETYGELFF. DNA of the CDR3: TGTGCCAGCAGTTTAGGAGAGACTTACGGGGAGCTGTTTTTT.

The V and J genes are TRBV28 and TRBJ2-6, with D perhaps TRBD1 (6 bases). This CDR3 region has 16 residues. Germline V gene data show CDR1 as MDHEN and CDR2 as SYDVKM. Trimming pared 5 bases from V and 2 bases from J, leaving 13 bases between. CDR3 sequence: CASSTYRAPGANVLTF. The CDR3 DNA is TGTGCCAGCAGTACCTACAGGGCCCCTGGGGCCAACGTCCTGACTTTC. The whole variable domain, remainder taken from reference TRBV28 and TRBJ2-6, is DVKVTQSSRYLVKRTGEKVFLECVQDMDHENMFWYRQDPGLGLRLIYFSYDVKMKEKGDIPEGYSVSREKKERFSLILESASTNQTSMYLCASSTYRAPGANVLTFGAGSRLTVL.

This rearrangement joins TRBV5-1 to TRBJ2-7; no firm D call. The CDR3 runs 15 residues. Trimming took off 0 bases at V and 0 bases at J, with 10 bases between the two ends. The germline V gene has CDR1 SGHRS and CDR2 YFSETQ. The CDR3 DNA sequence: TGCGCCAGCAGCTTGGAACTGGGAACCTCCTACGAGCAGTACTTC. Its translation is CASSLELGTSYEQYF.

The chain has TRBV7-2 and TRBJ2-1; D uncertain. There are 16 residues in the CDR3. Trimming removed 2 bases at V and 0 bases at J, with 11 bases between. Germline V CDR1 and CDR2: SGHTA, FQGNSA. The CDR3 coding sequence is TGTGCCAGCAGCTTATATTTCCCCGGCTCCTACAATGAGCAGTTCTTC. It specifies CASSLYFPGSYNEQFF. Full variable domain (rest looked up from reference TRBV7-2 and TRBJ2-1): GAGVSQSPSNKVTEKGKDVELRCDPISGHTALYWYRQSLGQGLEFLIYFQGNSAPDKSGLPSDRFSAERTGGSVSTLTIQRTQQEDSAVYLCASSLYFPGSYNEQFFGPGTRLTVL.

V and J are TRBV19 and TRBJ2-1, with D possibly matching TRBD2 (5 bases). Germline assignment: CDR1 LNHDA and CDR2 SQIVND (reference sequence). This CDR3 spans 16 amino acids. V lost 4 bases to trimming and J lost 0 bases, with 13 bases between them. CDR3 DNA: TGTGCCAGTAGTACCCGGACTGGGAGCTCCTACAATGAGCAGTTCTTC. Protein sequence: CASSTRTGSSYNEQFF.

The chain is built from TRBV28 and TRBJ1-2; D is unresolved. This CDR3 has 12 residues. V was pared by 4 bases and J by 4 bases, with 7 bases between. Germline V gene sequence: CDR1 MDHEN, CDR2 SYDVKM. This CDR3 reads CASSSPPYGYTF. The CDR3 coding sequence is TGTGCCAGCAGTTCCCCACCCTATGGCTACACCTTC.

Comments on this clone: At one end, the junction sequence differs from germline, possibly due to a read error. The V and J genes are TRBV11-2 and TRBJ1-3; the D is unclear. Per the germline V gene, CDR1 is SGHAT and CDR2 is FQNNGV. The CDR3 is made up of 10 amino acids. The CDR3 region has the DNA TGTGCCAGCAGCTTAAGCCGCCTGCATTTT. Translated, it gives CASSLSRLHF.

A note on this clone: Different DNA sequences within this sample yield the same CDR3. The chain joins TRBV3-1 (or the pseudogene TRBV3-2) to TRBJ2-7; no clear D gene. This CDR3 is 12 amino acids long. V lost 4 bases, J lost 2 bases, and 6 bases lay in between. The germline CDR1 and CDR2 sequences are LGHDT and YNNKEL (reference sequence). The CDR3, as DNA: TGTGCCAGCAGCCCGGGCCCCTACGAGCAGTACTTC. Translating it yields CASSPGPYEQYF.

This sequence joins TRBV7-2 and TRBJ1-5; D might be TRBD1 (5 bases). The CDR3 loop spans 15 amino acids. V was trimmed by 0 bases and J by 4 bases, leaving 10 bases between them. Germline V gives CDR1 SGHTA, CDR2 FQGNSA. The CDR3 loop is CASSLAQTANQPQHF. The CDR3 nucleotides are TGTGCCAGCAGCTTAGCGCAGACAGCTAATCAGCCCCAGCATTTT.

The chain carries TRBV19 and TRBJ1-3; 11 bases map to TRBD1. The CDR3 has 15 amino acids. Losses at the gene ends were 7 bases for V and 4 bases for J; bases not matched to a gene: 6. Germline assignment: CDR1 LNHDA and CDR2 SQIVND (reference sequence). The CDR3 nucleotides read TGTGCCAGTACCCCGGGACAGGGGGTCGGAAACACCATATATTTT. Its protein product is CASTPGQGVGNTIYF.

The table lists this clone with a count of one. The chain joins TRBV19 to TRBJ1-5, with D possibly being TRBD1 (5 bases). Germline CDR1 reads LNHDA; CDR2 reads SQIVND (reference sequence). V was pared by 4 bases and J by 5 bases, with 9 bases between. The CDR3 has 13 residues. Here the CDR3 DNA reads TGTGCCAGTAGTACTCAACAGGATCAGCCCCAGCATTTT. Its protein is CASSTQQDQPQHF.

The chain links TRBV5-4 to TRBJ1-2, with a possible D match to TRBD1 (6 bases). Germline V CDR1 and CDR2: SGHNT, YYREEE (reference sequence). The CDR3 extends over 15 amino acids. V was pared by 1 base and J by 7 bases, with 17 bases between. Written as DNA, the CDR3 is TGTGCCAGCAGCTTGCCCGAACAGGGTGGGGTTGGCTACACCTTC. Protein product: CASSLPEQGGVGYTF.

V and J are TRBV19 and TRBJ1-2; a possible D gene is TRBD1 (6 bases). The CDR3 covers 14 residues. Germline V CDR1 and CDR2: LNHDA, SQIVND (reference sequence). The ends were cut back, 9 bases at V and 3 bases at J, with 17 bases in the middle. CDR3 in amino acids: CASHMAGGYYGYTF. The DNA for the CDR3 is TGTGCCAGCCACATGGCGGGGGGCTACTATGGCTACACCTTC.

The sample holds a few counts of this clone. This chain uses TRBV21-1 with TRBJ1-2. TRBV21-1 corresponds to a pseudogene. This CDR3 is 15 amino acids long. CDR3 DNA sequence: TGTGCCAGCAGCAAACCTCCTGCGAGGCCCTATGGCTACACCTTC. This translates into CASSKPPARPYGYTF.

The V and J genes are TRBV7-9 and TRBJ2-2; D is perhaps TRBD1 (6 bases). V lost 3 bases, J lost 4 bases, and 12 bases lay in between. This CDR3 comprises 15 residues. CDR1 and CDR2 from the germline V gene are SEHNR and FQNEAQ (reference sequence). In nucleotides, the CDR3 is TGTGCCAGCAGCTTTCTAGAACAGGGCACCGGGGAGCTGTTTTTT. Encoded protein: CASSFLEQGTGELFF.

V usage is TRBV19 and J usage is TRBJ1-5; D uncertain. This CDR3 spans 14 amino acids. V dropped 2 bases and J dropped 7 bases, with 12 bases sitting between them. Looked up from germline, CDR1 is LNHDA and CDR2 is SQIVND (reference sequence). CDR3 in amino acids: CASSIPRGGQPQHF. The CDR3, as DNA: TGTGCCAGTAGTATACCCCGGGGAGGGCAGCCCCAGCATTTT.